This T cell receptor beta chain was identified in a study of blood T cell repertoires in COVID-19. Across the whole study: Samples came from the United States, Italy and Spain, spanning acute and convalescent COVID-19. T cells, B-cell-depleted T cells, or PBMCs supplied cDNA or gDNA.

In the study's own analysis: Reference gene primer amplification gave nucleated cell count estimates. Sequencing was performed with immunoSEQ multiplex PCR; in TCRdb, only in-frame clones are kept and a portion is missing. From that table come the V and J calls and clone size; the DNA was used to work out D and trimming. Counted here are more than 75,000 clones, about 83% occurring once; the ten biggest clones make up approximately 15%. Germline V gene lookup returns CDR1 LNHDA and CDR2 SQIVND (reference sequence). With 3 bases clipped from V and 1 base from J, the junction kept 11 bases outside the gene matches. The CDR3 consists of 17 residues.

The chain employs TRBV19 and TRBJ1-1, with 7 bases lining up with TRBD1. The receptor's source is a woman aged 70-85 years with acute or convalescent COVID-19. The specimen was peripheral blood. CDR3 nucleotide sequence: TGTGCCAGTAGTATTTCGGGACAGTACCAACGGAACACTGAAGCTTTCTTT. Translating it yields CASSISGQYQRNTEAFF.